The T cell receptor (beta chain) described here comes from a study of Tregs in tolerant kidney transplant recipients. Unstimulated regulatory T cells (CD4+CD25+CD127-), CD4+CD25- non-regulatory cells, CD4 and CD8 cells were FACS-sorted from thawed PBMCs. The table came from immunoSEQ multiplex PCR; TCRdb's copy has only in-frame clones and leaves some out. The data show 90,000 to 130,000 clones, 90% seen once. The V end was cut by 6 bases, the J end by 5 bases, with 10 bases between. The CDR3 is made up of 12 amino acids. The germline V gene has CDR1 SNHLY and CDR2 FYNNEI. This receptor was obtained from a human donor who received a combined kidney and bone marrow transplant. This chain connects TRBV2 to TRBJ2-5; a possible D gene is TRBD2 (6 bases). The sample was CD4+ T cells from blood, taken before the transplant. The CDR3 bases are TGTGCCAGCAGGACTAGGACGGAGACCCAGTACTTC. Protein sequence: CASRTRTETQYF.